Included here is one T cell receptor beta chain sequence, with context. Profiling relied on immunoSEQ multiplex PCR, and the TCRdb table lists in-frame clones only, not all of them. The sample contains about 110,000 clones, 65% to 85% of which appear only once. The sample belongs to a study of T cell responses to AZD1222 COVID-19 vaccine. Germline CDR1 is SGHVS and CDR2 is FQNEAQ. V lost 5 bases and J lost 6; bases outside the gene matches: 4. CDR3 length: 12 residues. The source is an adult in good health. The chain carries TRBV7-8 and TRBJ2-7; 7 bases line up with TRBD1. The material sequenced was peripheral blood, taken on day 0 of AZD1222 vaccination. The CDR3: CASSPDRVEQYF. CDR3 sequence (DNA): TGTGCCAGCAGCCCCGACAGGGTCGAGCAGTACTTC. Complete variable domain (other parts from reference TRBV7-8 and TRBJ2-7): GAGVSQSPRYKVAKRGQDVALRCDPISGHVSLFWYQQALGQGPEFLTYFQNEAQLDKSGLPSDRFFAERPEGSVSTLKIQRTQQEDSAVYLCASSPDRVEQYFGPGTRLTVT.